These 27 T cell receptor beta chains were all obtained from the same sample, sequenced in a study of response to subunit inactivated influenza vaccine. TCRdb reprocessed the RT-PCR reads via MiXCR and lists one record per CDR3 protein. The sample holds about 620,000 distinct CDR3 sequences; about 11% are singletons and the top ten take approximately 11%. This same sample was also part of a study on T cells expressing NK-cell markers. That report adds: TCR beta cDNA was generated via 5'RACE template switching incorporating UMIs.

Source: PBMCs from blood, taken on the day of vaccination. These receptors originate from a man in his forties or fifties who received an inactivated influenza vaccine.

V gene TRBV18 combines with J gene TRBJ2-1, with D unresolved. The CDR3 length is 12 residues. Germline loops: CDR1 KGHSH, CDR2 LQKENI. With 4 bases removed from V and 8 bases from J, the gap between germline ends came to 9 bases. For the CDR3, the DNA is TGTGCCAGCTCACGGTGGAGCGATGAGCAGTTCTTC. This translates into CASSRWSDEQFF.

The rearrangement joins TRBV12-3 or TRBV12-4 to TRBJ2-3; TRBD1 aligns across 7 bases. This CDR3 has 13 amino acids. V was pared by 5 bases and J by 4 bases, with 3 bases of the junction left unmatched. In nucleotides, the CDR3 is TGTGCCAGCAGTAACAGGGGTCCAGATACGCAGTATTTT. It yields the protein CASSNRGPDTQYF.

The table lists this clonotype with many counts. The rearrangement uses TRBV5-1 and TRBJ2-1, with D uncertain. The V end was cut by 0 bases, the J end by 7 bases, with 8 bases between. The CDR3 contains 13 residues. The germline gives CDR1 SGHRS, CDR2 YFSETQ. The CDR3 DNA sequence: TGCGCCAGCAGCTTGGATAGGTATAATGAGCAGTTCTTC. Translation: CASSLDRYNEQFF.

This clonotype came up a few times. The genes are TRBV11-2 and TRBJ2-7; maybe TRBD2 (6 bases). Trimming shortened V by 4 bases and J by 0 bases, and 13 bases separated the two germline ends. The CDR3 has 15 residues. Germline V gene data show CDR1 as SGHAT and CDR2 as FQNNGV. Written as DNA, the CDR3 is TGTGCCAGCAGCTCGCCGGGGGTCTCCTCCTACGAGCAGTACTTC. This sequence encodes CASSSPGVSSYEQYF.

This clonotype was found many times. This chain uses TRBV4-3 with TRBJ2-1, with a tentative D call TRBD2 (7 bases). Germline lookup yields CDR1 LGHNA and CDR2 YSLEER. CDR3 length equals 17 residues. Trimming left V 4 bases short and J 5 bases short, with 21 bases between. DNA of the CDR3: TGCGCCAGCAGCCCCCTTGTGGGGGGGCCAATCAACAATGAGCAGTTCTTC. It translates to CASSPLVGGPINNEQFF.

This clonotype has just a few counts. The DNA of the CDR3 is TGTGCCAGCAGTTCTGTGGGACGGGTTAATTCACCCCTCCACTTT. This gives the protein CASSSVGRVNSPLHF. The rearrangement links TRBV28 to TRBJ1-6; D perhaps matches TRBD1 (5 bases). V gave up 4 bases and J gave up 6 bases, with 13 bases separating them. From germline, CDR1 is MDHEN and CDR2 SYDVKM. CDR3 length equals 15 residues. Variable domain in full (rest from reference TRBV28 and TRBJ1-6): DVKVTQSSRYLVKRTGEKVFLECVQDMDHENMFWYRQDPGLGLRLIYFSYDVKMKEKGDIPEGYSVSREKKERFSLILESASTNQTSMYLCASSSVGRVNSPLHFGNGTRLTVT.

J is TRBJ2-1 and V is TRBV9, with 8 bases matching TRBD2. V shed 6 bases, J shed 7 bases, and the junction held 15 bases outside the gene matches. This CDR3 comprises 16 residues. Germline V gene lookup returns CDR1 SGDLS and CDR2 YYNGEE. The CDR3 DNA reads TGTGCCAGCACCAAAGATGCGGGACTAGGGTCAAATGAGCAGTTCTTC. Residues: CASTKDAGLGSNEQFF.

This clonotype was observed once. The V and J genes are TRBV10-3 and TRBJ2-5, with 10 nucleotides matching TRBD2. V lost 1 base to trimming and J lost 1 base; unmatched junction nucleotides: 9. The CDR3 spans 18 residues. Germline CDR1 and CDR2: ENHRY and SYGVKD. In DNA, the CDR3 is TGTGCCATCAGTGAGTATAGGCTAGCGGGAGAACTCCAAGAGACCCAGTACTTC. This codes for CAISEYRLAGELQETQYF.

This chain connects TRBV24-1 to TRBJ1-5; no clear D. The CDR3 extends over 14 amino acids. V gave up 3 bases and J gave up 3 bases, with 8 bases separating them. Germline-derived CDR1 and CDR2 are KGHDR and SFDVKD. CDR3 in DNA: TGTGCCACCAGTGATCGAGGGTACAATCAGCCCCAGCATTTT. Translation gives CATSDRGYNQPQHF.

The chain couples TRBV6-5 to TRBJ1-1; D not certain. This CDR3 is 13 amino acids long. V lost 2 bases and J 4 bases, leaving 8 bases between the germline ends. Germline V gene lookup returns CDR1 MNHEY and CDR2 SVGAGI. The CDR3 DNA reads TGTGCCAGCAGTTACGGGGAGGCCACTGAAGCTTTCTTT. The encoded protein is CASSYGEATEAFF.

This chain connects TRBV27 to TRBJ2-7, with 7 bases matching TRBD2. V lost 6 bases and J lost 6; bases outside the gene matches: 8. This CDR3 contains 13 residues. The germline V gene has CDR1 MNHEY and CDR2 SMNVEV (reference sequence). CDR3: CASRGDYLREQYF. CDR3 nucleotide sequence: TGTGCCAGCAGGGGGGACTACCTCCGCGAGCAGTACTTC.

This clonotype was observed many times. V usage is TRBV4-3 and J usage is TRBJ2-7, with TRBD2 as a possible D gene (5 bases). Germline V lookup: CDR1 LGHNA, CDR2 YSLEER. The CDR3 contains 14 residues. Trimming pared 5 bases from V and 3 bases from J, leaving 14 bases between. The CDR3 nucleotides read TGCGCCAGCAGCACAACAAGAGGGAGCTACGAGCAGTACTTC. This translates into CASSTTRGSYEQYF.

This clonotype has only a few counts. The CDR3 region is CASTEWGEQYF. The CDR3 coding sequence is TGTGCCAGCACGGAATGGGGCGAGCAGTACTTC. This chain links TRBV12-3 or TRBV12-4 with TRBJ2-7; no definite D call. The CDR3 length is 11 residues. Trimming left V 7 bases short and J 6 bases short, with 10 bases between.

Only a few counts were recorded for this clonotype. The chain employs TRBV30 and TRBJ2-5; TRBD1 agrees at 9 bases. Losses at the gene ends were 2 bases for V and 5 bases for J; bases not matched to a gene: 3. This CDR3 comprises 13 residues. Per the germline V gene, CDR1 is GTSNPN and CDR2 is SVGIG (reference sequence). The CDR3 protein is CAWSNRGLETQYF. The CDR3 DNA reads TGTGCCTGGAGTAACAGGGGGCTTGAGACCCAGTACTTC.

Comments on this clonotype: Just one base apart from a much larger clone, this may be a read error. It is unclear where the CDR3 begins or ends on the DNA, so no DNA is shown, and the CDR3 is as TCRdb lists it. The chain is built from TRBV20-1 and TRBJ2-5; the listed D gene, TRBD1, was not tested against the DNA. The CDR3 is 15 amino acids in total, end residues counted. Germline CDR1 is DFQATT and CDR2 is SNEGSKA (reference sequence). The CDR3 here is CSARVGTGSKETQCF.

V usage is TRBV28 and J usage is TRBJ2-5, with 9 bases aligning to TRBD1. The CDR3 covers 15 residues. Per the germline V gene, CDR1 is MDHEN and CDR2 is SYDVKM. V shed 6 bases, J shed 5 bases, and the junction held 10 bases outside the gene matches. CDR3 residues: CASRGGDRGYETQYF. The CDR3 DNA follows: TGTGCCAGCAGGGGAGGTGACAGGGGGTACGAGACCCAGTACTTC.

At least ten counts were recorded for this clonotype. The V gene is TRBV3-1, the J gene TRBJ1-4; possible D gene TRBD1, 5 bases. CDR1 is LGHDT and CDR2 is YNNKEL in the germline V gene (reference sequence). Trimming took off 4 bases at V and 10 bases at J, with 16 bases between the two ends. There are 14 residues in the CDR3. CDR3 nucleotides: TGTGCCAGCAGCCCCAACCAAGAGGGGCCAAAACTGTTTTTT. Residues: CASSPNQEGPKLFF.

CDR3 protein: CASSLLGYPYNEQFF. In DNA form, the CDR3 reads TGTGCCAGCAGTTTATTGGGCTATCCCTACAATGAGCAGTTCTTC. The chain links TRBV12-3 or TRBV12-4 to TRBJ2-1; D gene unclear. Deletions cut 2 bases from V and 2 bases from J, with 10 bases between. The CDR3 runs 15 residues.

The V gene is TRBV9, the J gene TRBJ2-3, with a possible D match to TRBD2 (6 bases). This CDR3 comprises 17 residues. V was cut by 0 bases and J by 2 bases, with 16 bases left in between. Germline V gives CDR1 SGDLS, CDR2 YYNGEE. The CDR3: CASSVGSGGLFTDTQYF. CDR3 in DNA: TGTGCCAGCAGCGTAGGTAGCGGAGGTTTGTTCACAGATACGCAGTATTTT.

This clonotype appeared many times. This chain connects TRBV7-9 to TRBJ1-1, with 8 bases identical to TRBD1. Germline V CDR1 and CDR2: SEHNR, FQNEAQ (reference sequence). After removal of 0 bases from V and 5 bases from J, the junction contained 8 bases not matched to a gene. This CDR3 comprises 16 residues. The CDR3 sequence is CASSLATGQGRTEAFF. CDR3 DNA: TGTGCCAGCAGCTTAGCCACTGGACAGGGTCGGACTGAAGCTTTCTTT.

This clonotype was detected a few times. This rearrangement joins TRBV3-1 to TRBJ1-2; 7 nucleotides align to TRBD1. V shed 6 bases and J 6 bases; nucleotides not matched to a gene: 7. The CDR3 loop spans 13 amino acids. Germline V gives CDR1 LGHDT, CDR2 YNNKEL (reference sequence). CDR3 nucleotides: TGTGCCAGCAGGAAGCAAGGGGGCCATGGCTACACCTTC. It encodes CASRKQGGHGYTF.

The rearrangement uses TRBV2 and TRBJ2-3; 8 bases agree with TRBD2. This CDR3 comprises 15 residues. Looked up from germline, CDR1 is SNHLY and CDR2 is FYNNEI. Trimming removed 5 bases from V and 3 bases from J; junction bases left unmatched: 7. CDR3 coding DNA: TGTGCCAGCAGTCCGTATACTAGCGGAACAGATACGCAGTATTTT. It translates to CASSPYTSGTDTQYF.

In this sample, this clonotype turned up many times. The J gene is TRBJ2-1, the V gene TRBV12-3 or TRBV12-4; D might be TRBD1 (5 bases). Trimming removed 6 bases at V and 0 bases at J, with 12 bases between. The CDR3 has 15 amino acids. CDR3 protein: CASSRQSYSYNEQFF. Here the CDR3 DNA reads TGTGCCAGCAGCCGACAGTCTTACTCCTACAATGAGCAGTTCTTC.

The gene calls are TRBV20-1 and TRBJ2-1; tentatively, D is TRBD1 or TRBD2 (5 bases each). CDR3 size: 14 residues. V lost 6 bases, J lost 6 bases, and 18 bases lay in between. Germline-derived CDR1 and CDR2 are DFQATT and SNEGSKA (reference sequence). The CDR3 spells CSARDGAIGNEQFF. CDR3 nucleotide sequence: TGCAGTGCAAGGGACGGAGCGATAGGCAATGAGCAGTTCTTC.

V and J are TRBV15 and TRBJ1-5, with D maybe TRBD1 (5 bases). The germline gives CDR1 LNHNV, CDR2 YYDKDF (reference sequence). V was clipped by 0 bases and J by 6 bases, with 9 bases between them. CDR3 size: 14 residues. CDR3 coding DNA: TGTGCCACCAGCAGAGAGCGGGGGATTCAGCCCCAGCATTTT. Translated, it gives CATSRERGIQPQHF.

This clonotype was counted only a few times. V gene TRBV5-6 combines with J gene TRBJ2-7; D not certain. CDR1 and CDR2 from the germline V gene are SGHDT and YYEEEE. The CDR3 sequence is 14 residues long. The ends were cut back, 3 bases at V and 3 bases at J, with 13 bases in the middle. The CDR3, as DNA: TGTGCCAGCAGCTCCCAGCCGTCTAGCTACGAGCAGTACTTC. Its translation is CASSSQPSSYEQYF.

Ten or more counts support this clonotype. CDR3 loop: CASSLASGSGNTIYF. In nucleotides, the CDR3 is TGTGCCAGCAGCTTAGCGTCAGGAAGCGGAAACACCATATATTTT. The rearrangement links TRBV7-9 to TRBJ1-3; D is unresolved. Per germline, CDR1 SEHNR and CDR2 FQNEAQ (reference sequence). V was trimmed by 0 bases and J by 4 bases, leaving 10 bases between them. This CDR3 has 15 residues.